The 17 T cell receptor beta chains given below trace back to one sample, sequenced in a study of blood T cell repertoires in COVID-19. Profiling relied on immunoSEQ multiplex PCR, and the TCRdb table lists in-frame clones only, not all of them. The data show under 150,000 clones, 80% to 90% seen once. The sequenced sample consisted of PBMCs or T cells enriched from blood (not recorded which). These receptors came from a woman in her forties or fifties who had recovered from COVID-19.

This rearrangement joins TRBV20-1 to TRBJ2-2; D ambiguous. This CDR3 contains 11 residues. Germline V gives CDR1 DFQATT, CDR2 SNEGSKA (reference sequence). Trimming stripped 6 bases from V and 6 bases from J, with 8 bases between. CDR3 sequence: CSAYIPGELFF. In DNA, the CDR3 is TGCAGTGCCTATATTCCCGGGGAGCTGTTTTTT.

Points on this clone: At one of its ends the junction is not consistent with the germline gene, which may arise from a read error. The gene calls are TRBV12-3 or TRBV12-4 and TRBJ1-3; 8 bases are shared with TRBD1. The CDR3 is made up of 11 amino acids. CDR3 residues: CASSQRQGLHF. In nucleotides, the CDR3 is TGTGCCAGCAGTCAACGACAGGGGTTACATTTT.

The CDR3 DNA reads TGTGCCAGTAGTCCCCGAAATGAGAACGAGCAGTACTTC. This translates into CASSPRNENEQYF. V is TRBV19 and J is TRBJ2-7; D not certain. Germline V CDR1 and CDR2: LNHDA, SQIVND (reference sequence). The V end lost 5 bases, the J end lost 5 bases, and 13 bases lay between the germline ends. The CDR3 runs 13 residues.

In nucleotides, the CDR3 is TGTGCCAGCGGGCAGCCCCGGGACACGAACTCTAACTATGGCTACACCTTC. Amino acid sequence: CASGQPRDTNSNYGYTF. The genes are TRBV7-9 and TRBJ1-2; possible D gene TRBD1, 6 bases. Germline loops: CDR1 SEHNR, CDR2 FQNEAQ (reference sequence). The CDR3 runs 17 residues. The V end was cut by 8 bases, the J end by 0 bases, with 22 bases between.

The chain recombines TRBV3-1 (or the pseudogene TRBV3-2) with TRBJ1-1; 7 nucleotides agree with TRBD1. Germline assignment: CDR1 LGHDT and CDR2 YNNKEL (reference sequence). This CDR3 has 15 amino acids. J lost 4 bases, V lost 4 bases, and 9 bases had no gene match. CDR3: CASSRIGGHGTEAFF. The CDR3 nucleotides are TGTGCCAGCAGCCGCATAGGGGGCCATGGCACTGAAGCTTTCTTT.

V usage is TRBV5-4 and J usage is TRBJ2-3; the match to TRBD1 covers 7 bases. The CDR3 consists of 17 residues. With V trimmed by 3 bases and J by 1 base, 11 bases remained unmatched. Germline V CDR1 and CDR2: SGHNT, YYREEE (reference sequence). This CDR3 reads CASSSADRVVGTDTQYF. DNA for the CDR3: TGTGCCAGCAGCTCCGCCGACAGGGTCGTCGGCACAGATACGCAGTATTTT.

This clone was seen more than once but under ten times. The chain recombines TRBV14 with TRBJ1-4; D not resolved. Germline CDR1 and CDR2: SGHDN and FVKESK. CDR3 size: 13 residues. V lost 4 bases, J lost 8 bases, and 11 bases lay in between. This chain's CDR3 is CASSRWTGEKLFF. The CDR3 DNA reads TGTGCCAGCAGCCGTTGGACTGGGGAAAAACTGTTTTTT.

The rearrangement uses TRBV14 and TRBJ2-5, with D perhaps matching TRBD1 (6 bases). The CDR3 runs to 15 residues. The V gene lost 5 bases and the J gene lost 5 bases, with 18 bases spanning the gap. Germline CDR1 reads SGHDN; CDR2 reads FVKESK. The CDR3, as DNA: TGTGCCAGCAGCTGGATTTGGGGGCCGGGCGAGACCCAGTACTTC. It yields the protein CASSWIWGPGETQYF.

The chain uses TRBV7-2 and TRBJ2-7; 8 positions agree with TRBD1. The CDR3 runs to 15 residues. Looked up from germline, CDR1 is SGHTA and CDR2 is FQGNSA. J lost 2 bases, V lost 6 bases, and 9 bases had no gene match. Here the CDR3 DNA reads TGTGCCAGCAGTCTTCAGGGGGCCGGGGCCTACGAGCAGTACTTC. Protein sequence: CASSLQGAGAYEQYF. Using reference TRBV7-2 and TRBJ2-7 for the parts outside the CDR3, the full variable domain is GAGVSQSPSNKVTEKGKDVELRCDPISGHTALYWYRQSLGQGLEFLIYFQGNSAPDKSGLPSDRFSAERTGGSVSTLTIQRTQQEDSAVYLCASSLQGAGAYEQYFGPGTRLTVT.

This clone was observed many times. The chain couples TRBV5-4 to TRBJ1-5, with TRBD1 matching 7 bases. V lost 0 bases and J lost 6; bases outside the gene matches: 6. The CDR3 has 15 amino acids. Germline values: CDR1 SGHNT, CDR2 YYREEE (reference sequence). Here the CDR3 DNA reads TGTGCCAGCAGCTTGGAACAGGGGCAAGGTCAGCCCCAGCATTTT. Translation gives CASSLEQGQGQPQHF. Together with reference TRBV5-4 and TRBJ1-5, the CDR3 gives the full variable domain: ETGVTQSPTHLIKTRGQQVTLRCSSQSGHNTVSWYQQALGQGPQFIFQYYREEENGRGNFPPRFSGLQFPNYSSELNVNALELDDSALYLCASSLEQGQGQPQHFGDGTRLSIL.

The chain combines TRBV5-5 with TRBJ2-7; 7 bases are shared with TRBD1. Germline values: CDR1 SGHKS, CDR2 YYEKEE (reference sequence). This CDR3 is 15 amino acids long. Trimming at V came to 2 bases and at J to 7 bases, leaving 12 bases not matched to a gene. The CDR3 spells CASSFPGQPLLEQYF. The DNA of the CDR3 is TGTGCCAGCAGCTTTCCGGGACAGCCCCTTCTTGAGCAGTACTTC.

The chain has TRBV2 and TRBJ1-1; the match to TRBD1 covers 7 bases. In germline, CDR1 is SNHLY, CDR2 FYNNEI. J gave up 6 bases and V 6 bases, and 16 bases lay outside the gene matches. The CDR3 has 16 amino acids. The CDR3 region has the DNA TGTGCCAGCAGCAACGCTAGACAGGGAAGATTTTCTGAAGCTTTCTTT. Translated: CASSNARQGRFSEAFF.

The chain has TRBV19 and TRBJ1-5; 9 nucleotides match TRBD1. Unmatched junction bases numbered 8, after V lost 7 bases and J lost 7 bases. CDR3 length: 14 amino acids. Germline CDR1 reads LNHDA; CDR2 reads SQIVND (reference sequence). CDR3 in amino acids: CASKTGGSGQPQHF. The CDR3 nucleotides read TGTGCCAGTAAAACAGGGGGCTCAGGACAGCCCCAGCATTTT.

The chain uses TRBV30 and TRBJ1-6; unclear D gene. This CDR3 contains 13 residues. CDR1 and CDR2 from the germline V gene are GTSNPN and SVGIG (reference sequence). Trimming pared 7 bases from V and 8 bases from J, leaving 15 bases between. CDR3 amino acids: CAFNPGGHSPLHF. CDR3 nucleotide sequence: TGTGCCTTCAACCCCGGAGGTCATTCACCCCTCCACTTT.

The chain carries TRBV25-1 and TRBJ1-1, with D tentatively TRBD1 (6 bases). V was clipped by 5 bases and J by 2 bases, with 12 bases between them. The CDR3 is 14 amino acids. In germline, CDR1 is MGHDK, CDR2 SYGVNS. The CDR3 reads CASSRGQRNTEAFF. The CDR3 DNA reads as TGTGCCAGCAGTAGAGGACAGAGAAACACTGAAGCTTTCTTT.

The V gene is TRBV6-2 or TRBV6-3, the J gene TRBJ1-2; D unclear. Between the trimmed V and J ends, which lost 2 bases and 5 bases, there was a span of 6 bases. Germline CDR1 is MNHEY and CDR2 is SVGEGT. CDR3 length equals 12 residues. The CDR3 coding sequence is TGTGCCAGCAGTTACCAACAGTATGGCTACACCTTC. It translates to CASSYQQYGYTF.

This chain connects TRBV7-8 to TRBJ2-1; D is perhaps TRBD1 (6 bases). Germline-derived CDR1 and CDR2 are SGHVS and FQNEAQ. This CDR3 spans 14 amino acids. V dropped 5 bases and J dropped 8 bases, with 16 bases sitting between them. The CDR3 reads CASSHMGARDEQFF. CDR3 nucleotide sequence: TGTGCCAGCAGCCATATGGGGGCGCGAGATGAGCAGTTCTTC.